Following are 20 T cell receptor beta chains from one sample sequenced in a study of Ad26.COV2.S vaccination and SARS-CoV-2 variants. Treatment here: about 20 received Ad26.COV2.S at low or high dose, single or two shots; several received placebo; per-sample allocation not given. After the first vaccine or placebo injection, samples were drawn on day 63. Sequencing used immunoSEQ multiplex PCR; TCRdb keeps in-frame clones, though not all of them. The table has about 350,000 clones, about 87% seen once; the top ten hold approximately 5.9%. The sequenced sample was peripheral blood, obtained in a trial of Ad26.COV2.S vaccine versus placebo. The receptors come from a person between 18 and 59 years old who received the Ad26.COV2.S COVID-19 vaccine or a placebo.

The rearrangement uses TRBV19 and TRBJ2-1; D gene unclear. The CDR3 sequence is 16 residues long. Trimming left V 3 bases short and J 6 bases short, with 18 bases between. Germline V gene lookup returns CDR1 LNHDA and CDR2 SQIVND (reference sequence). The CDR3 is CASSILLDGPINEQFF. CDR3 nucleotides: TGTGCCAGTAGTATTCTTTTAGACGGGCCGATCAATGAGCAGTTCTTC.

A single count supports this clone. The gene calls are TRBV6-5 and TRBJ2-2; D not certain. The CDR3 covers 14 residues. V lost 2 bases and J 3 bases, leaving 7 bases between the germline ends. Germline V lookup: CDR1 MNHEY, CDR2 SVGAGI. CDR3 nucleotide sequence: TGTGCCAGCAGTTACACGCTTGACACCGGGGAGCTGTTTTTT. Translated, it gives CASSYTLDTGELFF.

J is TRBJ1-1 and V is TRBV14; tentative D call: TRBD1 (5 bases). Germline-derived CDR1 and CDR2 are SGHDN and FVKESK. The CDR3 contains 15 residues. Trimming cost V 4 bases and J 11 bases, with 23 bases left between them. CDR3 protein: CASSLGVSRALRAFF. The CDR3 coding sequence is TGTGCCAGCAGCCTCGGAGTTAGCAGGGCCCTCAGGGCTTTCTTT.

This clone was picked up one time. DNA of the CDR3: TGTGCCAGCAAGGGACTAGCGGGGTACTCCGGGGAGCTGTTTTTT. It codes for CASKGLAGYSGELFF. The chain links TRBV6-5 to TRBJ2-2; 13 nucleotides agree with TRBD2. Germline values: CDR1 MNHEY, CDR2 SVGAGI. Losses at the gene ends were 7 bases for V and 6 bases for J; bases not matched to a gene: 5. This CDR3 contains 15 residues.

The V call is TRBV7-2, the J call TRBJ2-7; D gene uncertain. In germline, CDR1 is SGHTA, CDR2 FQGNSA. The CDR3 is 13 residues long. V dropped 3 bases and J dropped 1 base, with 7 bases sitting between them. This CDR3 is CASSFGLSYEQYF. CDR3 nucleotide sequence: TGTGCCAGCAGCTTTGGGCTATCCTACGAGCAGTACTTC.

The chain combines TRBV10-3 with TRBJ2-1; no clear D gene. The CDR3 has 16 residues. Trimming removed 5 bases at V and 0 bases at J, with 14 bases between. In germline, CDR1 is ENHRY, CDR2 SYGVKD. The CDR3 protein is CAISTGPTNSYNEQFF. In nucleotides, the CDR3 is TGTGCCATCAGTACCGGGCCAACCAACTCCTACAATGAGCAGTTCTTC.

This rearrangement joins TRBV7-3 to TRBJ2-1, with D tentatively TRBD1 (7 bases). The CDR3 loop spans 15 amino acids. Germline V lookup: CDR1 SGHTA, CDR2 FQGTGA. V lost 2 bases to trimming and J lost 5 bases, with 13 bases between them. As DNA, the CDR3 is TGTGCCAGCAGCTTACCCTCAGGGGGGCACAATGAGCAGTTCTTC. The encoded protein is CASSLPSGGHNEQFF.

CDR3: CASSVGVDRAKDEQYF. CDR3 bases: TGTGCCAGCAGCGTAGGGGTGGACAGGGCGAAAGACGAGCAGTACTTC. The V and J genes are TRBV9 and TRBJ2-7; the match to TRBD1 covers 8 bases. The V segment lost 0 bases and the J segment 5 bases; nucleotides outside the gene matches: 10. Looked up from germline, CDR1 is SGDLS and CDR2 is YYNGEE. CDR3 length: 16 amino acids.

The chain combines TRBV28 with TRBJ1-4; 9 bases fit TRBD1. Per germline, CDR1 MDHEN and CDR2 SYDVKM. Germline trimming cut 11 bases from V and 6 bases from J; bases unmatched to any gene: 13. The CDR3 has 15 amino acids. Here the CDR3 reads CASKSGQGRDEKLFF. CDR3 sequence (DNA): TGTGCCTCAAAGAGTGGACAGGGGAGGGATGAAAAACTGTTTTTT. Full variable domain (rest looked up from reference TRBV28 and TRBJ1-4): DVKVTQSSRYLVKRTGEKVFLECVQDMDHENMFWYRQDPGLGLRLIYFSYDVKMKEKGDIPEGYSVSREKKERFSLILESASTNQTSMYLCASKSGQGRDEKLFFGSGTQLSVL.

This clone was recorded only once. The rearrangement uses TRBV30 and TRBJ1-1; no clear D gene. CDR1 and CDR2 from the germline V gene are GTSNPN and SVGIG (reference sequence). The CDR3 has 13 residues. V lost 4 bases and J 1 base, leaving 10 bases between the germline ends. The CDR3, as DNA: TGTGCCTGGATTATTACAGAGAACACTGAAGCTTTCTTT. It encodes CAWIITENTEAFF.

V usage is TRBV25-1 and J usage is TRBJ1-2; D uncertain. CDR1 and CDR2 (germline): MGHDK, SYGVNS. V was trimmed by 2 bases and J by 11 bases, leaving 18 bases between them. This CDR3 has 14 residues. The chain's CDR3 is CASSETRPGGGYTF. For the CDR3, the DNA is TGTGCCAGCAGTGAAACTAGACCTGGAGGTGGGTACACCTTC.

This chain uses TRBV7-8 with TRBJ2-3; D possibly matches TRBD1 or TRBD2 (5 bases each). The length of the CDR3 is 14 residues. V shed 6 bases and J shed 2 bases, with 12 bases lying between them. CDR1 and CDR2 (germline): SGHVS, FQNEAQ. CDR3 DNA sequence: TGTGCCAGCAGTTTCGGGACCTACACAGATACGCAGTATTTT. Protein product: CASSFGTYTDTQYF.

The count of this clone is one. The chain carries TRBV4-3 and TRBJ2-1, with D possibly matching TRBD2 (6 bases). The CDR3 loop spans 15 amino acids. The germline V gene encodes CDR1 LGHNA and CDR2 YSLEER. Trimming removed 1 base from V and 5 bases from J, with 12 bases in between. In DNA, the CDR3 is TGCGCCAGCAGCCAAGGCCTAGCGCCCAACAATGAGCAGTTCTTC. Residues: CASSQGLAPNNEQFF.

The chain links TRBV6-4 to TRBJ2-7, with 9 bases fitting TRBD2. The CDR3 is made up of 15 amino acids. The J segment lost 1 base and the V segment lost 5 bases, leaving 6 bases of the junction unmatched. The germline CDR1 and CDR2 sequences are MRHNA and SNTAGT. CDR3 sequence (DNA): TGTGCCAGCAGTCCTGAAAGCGGGGGGTCCTACGAGCAGTACTTC. It specifies CASSPESGGSYEQYF.

The rearrangement uses TRBV6-2 or TRBV6-3 and TRBJ2-3; TRBD2 aligns across 8 bases. The V segment lost 5 bases and the J segment 3 bases; nucleotides outside the gene matches: 13. This CDR3 is built from 17 residues. Germline loops: CDR1 MNHEY, CDR2 SVGEGT. The DNA of the CDR3 is TGTGCCAGCAGTCCAATGGCCGGCGGGGGGATAACAGATACGCAGTATTTT. Its translation is CASSPMAGGGITDTQYF.

The CDR3 loop reads CASSLVSTGEGQYF. The DNA for the CDR3 is TGCGCCAGCAGCTTGGTATCAACGGGCGAGGGGCAGTACTTC. The chain employs TRBV5-1 and TRBJ2-7; D is perhaps TRBD2 (5 bases). The CDR3 sequence is 14 residues long. V was cut by 0 bases and J by 9 bases, with 16 bases left in between. Germline loops: CDR1 SGHRS, CDR2 YFSETQ.

This sequence joins TRBV5-4 and TRBJ1-2; tentatively, D is TRBD1 (5 bases). V lost 0 bases and J 6 bases, leaving 21 bases between the germline ends. CDR1 SGHNT and CDR2 YYREEE come from the germline V gene (reference sequence). The CDR3 loop spans 17 amino acids. The CDR3 protein is CASSLAGIMGRRDGYTF. CDR3 nucleotides: TGTGCCAGCAGCTTGGCGGGGATAATGGGACGGAGGGATGGCTACACCTTC.

This chain uses TRBV7-9 with TRBJ2-5; D is possibly TRBD1 (6 bases). The CDR3 loop spans 17 amino acids. The V gene's germline CDR1 is SEHNR and CDR2 FQNEAQ (reference sequence). V shed 1 base and J shed 0 bases, with 15 bases lying between them. CDR3 nucleotide sequence: TGTGCCAGCAGCTTAGGGGTCCAGGGGAGTTACCAAGAGACCCAGTACTTC. Residues: CASSLGVQGSYQETQYF.

This clone has only one observation. The J gene is TRBJ2-3, the V gene TRBV19; D may be TRBD2 (5 bases). CDR3 length: 15 residues. V gave up 4 bases and J gave up 4 bases, with 15 bases separating them. Per germline, CDR1 LNHDA and CDR2 SQIVND (reference sequence). The CDR3 spells CASSKNAGNPDTQYF. The CDR3 DNA reads TGTGCCAGTAGTAAGAATGCGGGTAATCCAGATACGCAGTATTTT.

The chain combines TRBV20-1 with TRBJ2-7; no definite D call. The CDR3 extends over 10 amino acids. CDR1 and CDR2 (germline): DFQATT, SNEGSKA (reference sequence). Trimming took off 4 bases at V and 3 bases at J, with 4 bases between the two ends. Written as DNA, the CDR3 is TGCAGTGCTAAGCACTACGAGCAGTACTTC. As protein: CSAKHYEQYF.